This T cell receptor beta chain was recovered during a study of CD8 T cells in Susac syndrome. Germline lookup yields CDR1 MNHEY and CDR2 SVGEGT. The V segment lost 6 bases and the J segment 5 bases; nucleotides outside the gene matches: 7. This CDR3 spans 14 amino acids. RNA amounts of about 0.5 to 1 ug underwent reverse transcription with random hexamers. Via MiXCR, TCRdb re-called the immunoSEQ multiplex PCR reads, giving one row per CDR3 protein. Among about 300,000 distinct CDR3 sequences listed, 65% to 90% were seen once. The receptor was isolated from a human donor with multiple sclerosis. Sequencing was done on a sample of CD8+ T cells from PBMCs. V gene TRBV6-2 or TRBV6-3 combines with J gene TRBJ1-5; 7 bases fit TRBD1. The CDR3 DNA reads TGTGCCAGCAGCTCCGGGACAGAGCATCAGCCCCAGCATTTT. Amino acids: CASSSGTEHQPQHF.